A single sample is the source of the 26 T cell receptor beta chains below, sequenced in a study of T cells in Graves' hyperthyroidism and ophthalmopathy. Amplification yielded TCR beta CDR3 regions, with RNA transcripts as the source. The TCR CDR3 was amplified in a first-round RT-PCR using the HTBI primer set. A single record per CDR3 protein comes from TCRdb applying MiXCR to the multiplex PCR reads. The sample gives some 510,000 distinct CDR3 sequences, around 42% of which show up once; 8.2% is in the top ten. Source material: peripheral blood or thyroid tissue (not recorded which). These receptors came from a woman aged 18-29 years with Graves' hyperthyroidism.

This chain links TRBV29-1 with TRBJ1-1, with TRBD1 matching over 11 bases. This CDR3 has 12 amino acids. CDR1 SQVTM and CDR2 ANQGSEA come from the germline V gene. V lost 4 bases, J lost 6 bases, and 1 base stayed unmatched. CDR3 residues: CSVGGQGAEAFF. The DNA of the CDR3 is TGCAGCGTTGGGGGACAGGGGGCTGAAGCTTTCTTT.

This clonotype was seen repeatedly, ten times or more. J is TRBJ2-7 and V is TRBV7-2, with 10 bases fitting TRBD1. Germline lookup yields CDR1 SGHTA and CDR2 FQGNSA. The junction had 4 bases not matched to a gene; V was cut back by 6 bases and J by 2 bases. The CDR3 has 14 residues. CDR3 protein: CASRHDRGPYEQYF. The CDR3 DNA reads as TGTGCCAGCAGGCACGACAGGGGGCCCTACGAGCAGTACTTC.

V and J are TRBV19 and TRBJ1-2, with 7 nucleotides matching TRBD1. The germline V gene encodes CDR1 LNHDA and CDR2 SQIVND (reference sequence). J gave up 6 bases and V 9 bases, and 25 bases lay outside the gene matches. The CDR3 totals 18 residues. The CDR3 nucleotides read TGTGCCAGCCTCCACATCGGGAGGGGGCGTTCTATCATTAATGGCTACACCTTC. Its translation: CASLHIGRGRSIINGYTF.

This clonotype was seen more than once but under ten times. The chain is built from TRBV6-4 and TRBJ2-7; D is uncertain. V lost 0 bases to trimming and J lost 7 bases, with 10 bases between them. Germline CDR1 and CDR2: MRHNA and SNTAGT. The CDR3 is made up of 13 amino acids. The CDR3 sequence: CASSDSPGGEQYF. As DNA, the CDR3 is TGTGCCAGCAGTGACTCCCCTGGTGGAGAGCAGTACTTC.

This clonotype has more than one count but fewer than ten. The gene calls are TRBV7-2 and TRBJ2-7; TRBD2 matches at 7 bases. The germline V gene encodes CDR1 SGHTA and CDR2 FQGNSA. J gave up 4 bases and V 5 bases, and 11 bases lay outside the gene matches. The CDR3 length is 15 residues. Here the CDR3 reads CASSPLGGRRYEQYF. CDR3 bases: TGTGCCAGCAGCCCCCTGGGCGGGAGAAGATACGAGCAGTACTTC.

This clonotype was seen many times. CDR3 sequence (DNA): TGTGCCAGCAGCGCCGGGACTGCGAACACTGAAGCTTTCTTT. Its protein product is CASSAGTANTEAFF. V usage is TRBV9 and J usage is TRBJ1-1; possibly TRBD1 for D (5 bases). CDR3 length: 14 residues. V lost 3 bases and J lost 1, with 10 bases in between. CDR1 and CDR2 from the germline V gene are SGDLS and YYNGEE.

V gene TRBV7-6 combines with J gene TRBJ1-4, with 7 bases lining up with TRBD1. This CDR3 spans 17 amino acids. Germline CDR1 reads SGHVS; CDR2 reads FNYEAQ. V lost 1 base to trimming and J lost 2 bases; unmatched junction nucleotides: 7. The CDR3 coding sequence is TGTGCCAGCAGCTTAGTCCCGGCAGGGGGGACTAATGAAAAACTGTTTTTT. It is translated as CASSLVPAGGTNEKLFF.

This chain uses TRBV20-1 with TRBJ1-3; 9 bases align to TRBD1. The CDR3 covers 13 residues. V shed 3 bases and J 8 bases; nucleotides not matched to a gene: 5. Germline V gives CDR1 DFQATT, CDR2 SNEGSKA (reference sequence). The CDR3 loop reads CSASVGQGYTIYF. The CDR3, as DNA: TGCAGTGCTAGTGTTGGACAGGGGTACACCATATATTTT.

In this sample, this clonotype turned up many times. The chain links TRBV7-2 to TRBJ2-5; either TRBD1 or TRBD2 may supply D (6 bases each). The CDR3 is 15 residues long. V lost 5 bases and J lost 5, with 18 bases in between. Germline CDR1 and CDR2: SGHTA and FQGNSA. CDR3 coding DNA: TGTGCCAGCAGCCCAGCGGATGGGGGGCTTGAGACCCAGTACTTC. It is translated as CASSPADGGLETQYF.

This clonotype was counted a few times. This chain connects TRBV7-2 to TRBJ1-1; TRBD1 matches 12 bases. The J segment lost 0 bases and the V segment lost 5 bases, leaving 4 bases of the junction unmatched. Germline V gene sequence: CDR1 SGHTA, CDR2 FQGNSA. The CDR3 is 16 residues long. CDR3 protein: CASSLGTGGMNTEAFF. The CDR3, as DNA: TGTGCCAGCAGCCTAGGGACAGGGGGCATGAACACTGAAGCTTTCTTT.

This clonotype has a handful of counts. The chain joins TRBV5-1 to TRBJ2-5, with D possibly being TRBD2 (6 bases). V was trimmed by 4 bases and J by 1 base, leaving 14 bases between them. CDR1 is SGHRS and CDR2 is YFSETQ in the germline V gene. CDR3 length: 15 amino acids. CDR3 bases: TGCGCCAGCAGCCCGACTAGTTTAGTCCAAGAGACCCAGTACTTC. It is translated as CASSPTSLVQETQYF.

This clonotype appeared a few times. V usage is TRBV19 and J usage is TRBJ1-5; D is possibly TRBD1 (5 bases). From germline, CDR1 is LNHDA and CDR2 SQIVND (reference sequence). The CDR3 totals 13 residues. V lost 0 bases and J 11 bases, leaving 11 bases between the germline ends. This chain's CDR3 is CASSIEGLGAQHF. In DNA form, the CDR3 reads TGTGCCAGTAGTATAGAAGGGTTGGGGGCCCAGCATTTT.

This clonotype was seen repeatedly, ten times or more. CDR3: CASSSSGQGYTIYF. DNA for the CDR3: TGTGCCAGCAGCTCCTCGGGACAGGGTTACACCATATATTTT. The chain carries TRBV7-8 and TRBJ1-3, with 9 positions matching TRBD1. V dropped 4 bases and J dropped 8; count of bases not matched to a gene: 6. Germline values: CDR1 SGHVS, CDR2 FQNEAQ. The CDR3 runs 14 residues.

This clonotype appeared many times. CDR3 nucleotide sequence: TGCAGCGTTGATCAGGGGGGAAACTATGGCTACACCTTC. Protein product: CSVDQGGNYGYTF. J is TRBJ1-2 and V is TRBV29-1; 7 bases fit TRBD1. Germline lookup yields CDR1 SQVTM and CDR2 ANQGSEA. Unmatched junction bases numbered 3, after V lost 3 bases and J lost 2 bases. This CDR3 contains 13 residues. Together with reference TRBV29-1 and TRBJ1-2, the CDR3 gives the full variable domain: SAVISQKPSRDICQRGTSLTIQCQVDSQVTMMFWYRQQPGQSLTLIATANQGSEATYESGFVIDKFPISRPNLTFSTLTVSNMSPEDSSIYLCSVDQGGNYGYTFGSGTRLTVV.

CDR3 sequence: CSVQTGAGGYTF. The CDR3 DNA reads as TGCAGCGTTCAGACAGGGGCGGGCGGCTACACCTTC. V gene TRBV29-1 combines with J gene TRBJ1-2, with 8 nucleotides matching TRBD1. Germline V lookup: CDR1 SQVTM, CDR2 ANQGSEA. Trimming at V came to 5 bases and at J to 8 bases, leaving 7 bases not matched to a gene. This CDR3 region has 12 residues.

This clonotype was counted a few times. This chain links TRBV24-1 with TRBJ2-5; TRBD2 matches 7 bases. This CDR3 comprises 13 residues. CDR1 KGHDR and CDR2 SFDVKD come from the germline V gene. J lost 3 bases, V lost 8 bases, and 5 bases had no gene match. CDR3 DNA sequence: TGTGCCACCAAATCTAGCGGTGAAGAGACCCAGTACTTC. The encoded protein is CATKSSGEETQYF.

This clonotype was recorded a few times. CDR3 in amino acids: CSARRSGGDGYTF. DNA for the CDR3: TGCAGTGCTAGACGTTCAGGGGGGGATGGCTACACCTTC. This chain uses TRBV20-1 with TRBJ1-2, with 7 bases lining up with TRBD1. Trimming took 2 bases from V and 6 from J; bases not matched to a gene: 6. The V gene's germline CDR1 is DFQATT and CDR2 SNEGSKA (reference sequence). The CDR3 covers 13 residues.

The CDR3 sequence is CSANRDLWGEQYF. The CDR3 DNA reads as TGCAGTGCCAACCGGGACCTATGGGGGGAGCAGTACTTC. The chain is built from TRBV20-1 and TRBJ2-7; the D call may be TRBD1 or TRBD2 (5 bases each). The CDR3 runs to 13 residues. The germline V and J ends were trimmed by 6 bases and 7 bases, with 19 bases remaining between them. Per the germline V gene, CDR1 is DFQATT and CDR2 is SNEGSKA (reference sequence).

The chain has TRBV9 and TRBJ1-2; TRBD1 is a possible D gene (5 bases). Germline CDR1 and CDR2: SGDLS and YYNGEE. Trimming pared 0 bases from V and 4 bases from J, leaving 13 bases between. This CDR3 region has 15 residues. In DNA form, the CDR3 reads TGTGCCAGCAGCGTAGTGGAGGGGACGGGCTATGGCTACACCTTC. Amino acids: CASSVVEGTGYGYTF.

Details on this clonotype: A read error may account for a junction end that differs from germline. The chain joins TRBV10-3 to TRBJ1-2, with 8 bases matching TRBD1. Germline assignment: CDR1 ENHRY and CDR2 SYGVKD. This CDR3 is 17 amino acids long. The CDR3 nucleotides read TGTGCCAGCAGTTACGCGGCAGGGGGCAGGGTAAACTATGGCTACACCTTC. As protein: CASSYAAGGRVNYGYTF.

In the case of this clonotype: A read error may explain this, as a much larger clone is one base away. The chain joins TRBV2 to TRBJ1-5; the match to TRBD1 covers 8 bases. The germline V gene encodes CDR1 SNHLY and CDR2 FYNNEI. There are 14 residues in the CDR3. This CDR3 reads CARSVRGHGQPQHF. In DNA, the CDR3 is TGTGCCCGCAGTGTCAGGGGGCATGGTCAGCCCCAGCATTTT.

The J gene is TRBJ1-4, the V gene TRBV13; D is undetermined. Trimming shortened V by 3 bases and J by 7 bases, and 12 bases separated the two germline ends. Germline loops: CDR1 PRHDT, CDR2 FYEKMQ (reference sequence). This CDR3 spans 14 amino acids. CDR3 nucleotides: TGTGCCAGCAGCTTCGGACCTCGGGTTGAAAAACTGTTTTTT. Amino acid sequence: CASSFGPRVEKLFF. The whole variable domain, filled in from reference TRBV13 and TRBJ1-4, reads AAGVIQSPRHLIKEKRETATLKCYPIPRHDTVYWYQQGPGQDPQFLISFYEKMQSDKGSIPDRFSAQQFSDYHSELNMSSLELGDSALYFCASSFGPRVEKLFFGSGTQLSVL.

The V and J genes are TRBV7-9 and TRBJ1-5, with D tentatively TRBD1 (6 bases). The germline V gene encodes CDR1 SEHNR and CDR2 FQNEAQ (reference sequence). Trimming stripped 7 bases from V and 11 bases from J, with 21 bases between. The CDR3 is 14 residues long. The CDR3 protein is CASTFVGGGETQHF. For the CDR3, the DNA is TGTGCCAGCACATTCGTCGGAGGGGGAGAGACCCAGCATTTT.

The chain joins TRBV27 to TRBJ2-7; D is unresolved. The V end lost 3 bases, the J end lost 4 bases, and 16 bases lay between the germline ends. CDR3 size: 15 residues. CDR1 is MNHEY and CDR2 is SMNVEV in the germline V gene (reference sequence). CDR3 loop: CASSFSDRASYEQYF. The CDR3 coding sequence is TGTGCCAGCAGTTTTTCGGACCGGGCCTCTTACGAGCAGTACTTC.

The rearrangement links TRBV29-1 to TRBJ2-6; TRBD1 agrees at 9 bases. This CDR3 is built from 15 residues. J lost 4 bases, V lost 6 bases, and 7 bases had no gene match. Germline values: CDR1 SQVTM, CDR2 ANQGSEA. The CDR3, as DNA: TGCAGCGTACGCGACAGGGGGGCGGGGGCCAACGTCCTGACTTTC. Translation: CSVRDRGAGANVLTF.

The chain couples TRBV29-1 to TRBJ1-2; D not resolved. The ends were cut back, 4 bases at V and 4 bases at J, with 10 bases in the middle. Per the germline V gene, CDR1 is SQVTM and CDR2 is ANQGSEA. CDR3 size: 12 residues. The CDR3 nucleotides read TGCAGCGTTGTGGGGTCCGGCTATGGCTACACCTTC. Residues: CSVVGSGYGYTF.